The present entry profiles one T cell receptor beta chain with its context. This entry is derived from a study of shared clonotypes between healthy human individuals. CDR3 length: 15 amino acids. Trimming took off 2 bases at V and 0 bases at J, with 5 bases between the two ends. Germline CDR1 SGHTA, CDR2 FQGTGA. The naive CD8 population came from CD45RO-negative cells selected for CCR7, without terminally differentiated effector memory CD45RA+ cells. The authors distributed each subset's genomic DNA evenly over several immunoSEQ plates. Sequencing used immunoSEQ multiplex PCR; TCRdb keeps in-frame clones, though not all of them. The sample includes around 1.9 million clones, over 85% seen only once; the top ten take 1.5% to 2%.

Sequencing was carried out using naive CD8+ T cells from PBMCs. The clonotype comes from a man between 18 and 29 years old in good health. Some clones in this sample may be carry-over from other donors' samples. V is TRBV7-3 and J is TRBJ2-6; D gene uncertain. CDR3 amino acids: CASSLDGSGANVLTF. CDR3 bases: TGTGCCAGCAGCTTAGATGGCTCTGGGGCCAACGTCCTGACTTTC.